The clone carrying this T cell receptor beta chain was found a few times. Some clones are missing from TCRdb's copy, which holds only in-frame ones; the method was immunoSEQ multiplex PCR. Of 110,000 to 150,000 clones in the sample, around 84% are singletons; the top ten hold 5%. The germline V and J ends were trimmed by 5 bases and 7 bases, with 17 bases remaining between them. CDR3 length equals 15 residues. In germline, CDR1 is LNHDA, CDR2 SQIVND (reference sequence). This specimen belongs to a study of blood T cell repertoires in COVID-19. Study details: Specimens from acute and convalescent COVID-19 originated in the United States, Italy and Spain. The analysed material was cDNA or gDNA that came from T cells, B-cell-depleted T cells, or PBMCs.

The origin of this receptor is a woman aged 50 to 65 with acute or convalescent COVID-19. The V call is TRBV19, the J call TRBJ2-2, with D perhaps TRBD1 (6 bases). The sequencing input was peripheral blood. CDR3 DNA sequence: TGTGCCAGTAGTGAAACAGGGACCAAAAGCGGGGAGCTGTTTTTT. As protein: CASSETGTKSGELFF.